The 5 T cell receptor beta chains in this list originate from one sample, sequenced in a study of T cell responses to AZD1222 COVID-19 vaccine. Clones were read by immunoSEQ multiplex PCR, and TCRdb kept only the in-frame ones, dropping some. The data show about 140,000 clones, 80% to 95% seen once. The input for sequencing was peripheral blood, taken 28 days after the second AZD1222 dose. The receptors were gathered from an adult who received the AZD1222 COVID-19 vaccine.

Only one count was recorded for this clone. The rearrangement links TRBV5-1 to TRBJ1-2; D is perhaps TRBD1 (6 bases). The CDR3 loop spans 15 amino acids. The V and J ends lost 1 base and 6 bases respectively, with 16 bases between them. Germline CDR1 is SGHRS and CDR2 is YFSETQ. CDR3 in amino acids: CASSLRSGVLDGYTF. DNA for the CDR3: TGCGCCAGCAGCTTGAGGTCAGGGGTATTGGATGGCTACACCTTC.

This clone was observed once. The chain couples TRBV24-1 to TRBJ2-1; D is perhaps TRBD1 (6 bases). V was pared by 4 bases and J by 0 bases, with 18 bases between. The CDR3 loop spans 18 amino acids. CDR1 is KGHDR and CDR2 is SFDVKD in the germline V gene. The CDR3 sequence: CATSDRRGFTSSYNEQFF. As DNA, the CDR3 is TGTGCCACCAGTGACCGCAGGGGTTTTACGAGCTCCTACAATGAGCAGTTCTTC.

The chain employs TRBV18 and TRBJ1-1; possible D gene TRBD1, 5 bases. This CDR3 region has 14 residues. The V gene's germline CDR1 is KGHSH and CDR2 LQKENI. Trimming took off 6 bases at V and 6 bases at J, with 17 bases between the two ends. The CDR3 DNA reads as TGTGCCAGCTCTGGGACGGCGGCCTTATCTGAAGCTTTCTTT. This translates into CASSGTAALSEAFF.

The V call is TRBV19, the J call TRBJ1-5; TRBD1 matches at 8 bases. The V gene end was trimmed by 9 bases and the J gene end by 1 base; junction bases not matched to a gene: 5. This CDR3 region has 14 residues. CDR1 is LNHDA, CDR2 SQIVND, per germline (reference sequence). DNA for the CDR3: TGTGCCAGCCGGGGACAGGCGAGCAATCAGCCCCAGCATTTT. Residues: CASRGQASNQPQHF.

The V gene is TRBV7-9, the J gene TRBJ1-3; D gene unclear. The germline gives CDR1 SEHNR, CDR2 FQNEAQ (reference sequence). The V end was cut by 3 bases, the J end by 0 bases, with 9 bases between. CDR3 size: 15 residues. The CDR3, as DNA: TGTGCCAGCAGCTTGAAGACGGACTCTGGAAACACCATATATTTT. It encodes CASSLKTDSGNTIYF.